A selection of T cell receptor beta chains follows, all from one sample in a study of blood T cells in healthy people across ages. From the 5' RACE reads, TCRdb called clonotypes with MiXCR, one entry per CDR3 protein. The sample lists approximately 1,100,000 distinct CDR3 sequences; around 43% were seen once. The source material was blood. The receptors shown here come from an older woman in good health. Both conserved end residues are part of each CDR3. A D gene is named only where the DNA matches it firmly. Size tells how often a clone was seen (once, few, many) or the class of an expanded clone, and some rows leave it out.

>TRBJ2-3|TRBV7-3|-|TRBD1
CASSRDRGRLDTQYF
TGTGCCAGCAGCCGAGACAGGGGGCGCTTGGATACGCAGTATTTT
>TRBJ2-5|TRBV24-1|-|-
CATREGVRGRYF
TGTGCCACCCGAGAAGGGGTTCGGGGACGGTACTTC
>TRBJ1-1|TRBV27|few|-
CASSSWGARTEAFF
TGTGCCAGCAGTTCCTGGGGGGCGAGGACTGAAGCTTTCTTT
>TRBJ2-1|TRBV6-2/TRBV6-3|-|-
CASSGASWNEQFF
TGTGCCAGCAGTGGGGCCTCGTGGAATGAGCAGTTCTTC
>TRBJ2-1|TRBV29-1|few|TRBD1
CSADRDRGWNEQFF
TGCAGCGCCGACCGGGACAGGGGATGGAATGAGCAGTTCTTC
>TRBJ2-7|TRBV25-1|few|-
CASAQGLYEQYF
TGTGCCAGTGCACAGGGATTGTACGAGCAGTACTTC
>TRBJ1-5|TRBV3-1|few|-
CASSQGTGNNQPQHF
TGTGCCAGCAGCCAAGGCACGGGGAACAATCAGCCCCAGCATTTT
>TRBJ1-2|TRBV10-3|-|-
CAASRGLNYGYTF
TGTGCCGCGAGCAGGGGACTTAACTATGGCTACACCTTC
>TRBJ2-5|TRBV29-1|-|TRBD2
CSFRLAGGLGQYF
TGCAGCTTCCGACTAGCGGGAGGCCTAGGGCAGTACTTC
>TRBJ2-1|TRBV5-1|-|-
CASSLRSGHEQFF
TGCGCCAGCAGCTTGCGGTCGGGGCATGAGCAGTTCTTC
>TRBJ2-7|TRBV20-1|-|TRBD1
CSATTGDNYEQYF
TGCAGTGCAACCACAGGGGATAACTACGAGCAGTACTTC
>TRBJ2-7|TRBV20-1|-|TRBD2
CSARPLSTWDYSYEQYF
TGCAGTGCTAGACCCCTCTCGACGTGGGACTACTCCTACGAGCAGTACTTC
>TRBJ1-2|TRBV29-1|-|-
CSVANRRNYGYTF
TGCAGCGTTGCTAACCGGAGAAACTATGGCTACACCTTC
>TRBJ2-7|TRBV28|few|-
CASSSMSYEQYF
TGTGCCAGCAGTTCAATGTCCTACGAGCAGTACTTC
>TRBJ2-3|TRBV11-2|-|-
CASSSLRADTQYF
TGTGCCAGCAGCTCCCTACGGGCGGATACGCAGTATTTT
>TRBJ2-1|TRBV20-1|-|TRBD2
CSASPRGVAYNEQFF
TGCAGTGCTAGCCCGCGGGGGGTAGCTTACAATGAGCAGTTCTTC
>TRBJ2-3|TRBV4-2|once|-
CASSQEHSARGDTQYF
TGTGCCAGCAGCCAAGAGCATAGCGCCAGAGGGGATACGCAGTATTTT
>TRBJ2-5|TRBV15|-|-
CATSRPEGAGETQYF
TGTGCCACCAGCAGACCGGAGGGGGCCGGAGAGACCCAGTACTTC
>TRBJ2-4|TRBV6-1|-|-
CASSAGETNIQYF
TGTGCCAGCAGTGCAGGGGAGACAAACATTCAGTACTTC
>TRBJ2-1|TRBV12-3/TRBV12-4|-|-
CASSFSLSSYNEQFF
TGTGCCAGCAGTTTTAGCCTGAGCTCCTACAATGAGCAGTTCTTC
>TRBJ2-7|TRBV7-9|-|-
CASSLEGDAYEQYF
TGTGCCAGCAGCTTAGAAGGGGACGCCTACGAGCAGTACTTC
>TRBJ2-7|TRBV29-1|few|TRBD2
CSALLGDYEQYF
TGCAGCGCGTTGTTGGGGGACTATGAGCAGTACTTC
>TRBJ2-1|TRBV20-1|-|TRBD2
CRPGLAGNNEQFF
TGCAGGCCGGGACTAGCGGGAAACAATGAGCAGTTCTTC
>TRBJ2-1|TRBV7-9|-|-
CASSVGQGNEQFF
TGTGCCAGCAGCGTAGGTCAGGGGAATGAGCAGTTCTTC
>TRBJ2-5|TRBV28|few|-
CASSSERGWETQYF
TGTGCCAGCAGTTCGGAAAGGGGTTGGGAGACCCAGTACTTC
>TRBJ1-2|TRBV6-2/TRBV6-3|-|-
CASKAGVAYGYTF
TGTGCCAGCAAGGCAGGGGTAGCCTATGGCTACACCTTC
>TRBJ2-7|TRBV9|few|TRBD2
CASSVKREGPYNEQYF
TGTGCCAGCAGCGTTAAGCGGGAGGGCCCCTACAATGAGCAGTACTTC
>TRBJ2-7|TRBV20-1|-|TRBD2
CSARVASGHEQYF
TGCAGTGCTAGGGTTGCTAGCGGCCACGAGCAGTACTTC
>TRBJ2-5|TRBV3-1|few|-
CASTRLRGFEETQYF
TGTGCCAGCACGAGACTACGGGGATTCGAGGAGACCCAGTACTTC
>TRBJ1-6|TRBV27|-|-
CASRVRDSPLHF
TGTGCCAGCAGGGTCAGGGACTCACCCCTCCACTTT
>TRBJ2-1|TRBV29-1|-|TRBD2
CSALGGGRAGSYNEQFF
TGCAGCGCCCTTGGTGGCGGGAGGGCAGGTTCCTACAATGAGCAGTTCTTC
>TRBJ1-1|TRBV5-1|few|-
CASSLLGQGTEAFF
TGCGCCAGCAGCCTCCTGGGGCAGGGCACTGAAGCTTTCTTT
>TRBJ1-4|TRBV29-1|-|TRBD1
CSVEVRTGDEKLFF
TGCAGCGTTGAAGTTAGGACAGGGGATGAAAAACTGTTTTTT
>TRBJ2-7|TRBV29-1|-|-
CSVAIGIGSGEQYF
TGCAGCGTTGCTATAGGGATCGGTTCAGGCGAGCAGTACTTC
>TRBJ2-1|TRBV7-8|few|TRBD1
CASSSTGGFGNEQFF
TGTGCCAGCAGCTCAACAGGGGGATTCGGCAATGAGCAGTTCTTC
>TRBJ2-5|TRBV15|-|TRBD2
CATSRDLGASGPQETQYF
TGTGCCACCAGCAGAGATCTGGGGGCTAGCGGGCCCCAAGAGACCCAGTACTTC
>TRBJ2-7|TRBV6-5|-|TRBD2
CASSYSGSTGNEQYF
TGTGCCAGCAGTTACAGCGGGAGTACCGGGAATGAGCAGTACTTC
>TRBJ2-3|TRBV10-3|many|-
CAISGAGDTQYF
TGTGCCATCAGTGGGGCTGGGGATACGCAGTATTTT
>TRBJ1-2|TRBV20-1|few|-
CSARDGLLNGYTF
TGCAGTGCTAGAGATGGGCTCTTAAATGGCTACACCTTC
>TRBJ2-7|TRBV12-3/TRBV12-4|-|-
CASSVASSYNEQYF
TGTGCCAGCAGTGTTGCTAGCTCCTACAATGAGCAGTACTTC
>TRBJ2-3|TRBV7-8|few|TRBD2
CASSFDPSGYDTDTQYF
TGTGCCAGCAGCTTTGACCCTAGCGGGTACGACACAGATACGCAGTATTTT
>TRBJ2-7|TRBV28|few|TRBD2
CASSPILAGGPNEQYF
TGTGCCAGCAGTCCCATACTAGCGGGAGGGCCCAACGAGCAGTACTTC
>TRBJ2-5|TRBV9|-|TRBD2
CASSGGGRVETQYF
TGTGCCAGCAGCGGAGGAGGGAGGGTTGAGACCCAGTACTTC
>TRBJ1-1|TRBV27|few|-
CASSLRGGRNTEAFF
TGTGCCAGCAGTTTACGGGGGGGTCGGAACACTGAAGCTTTCTTT
>TRBJ2-1|TRBV27|few|TRBD2
CASSLLAGQQFF
TGTGCCAGCAGTTTATTAGCGGGACAGCAGTTCTTC
>TRBJ2-5|TRBV3-1|-|TRBD2
CASSQDWLAGSSQETQYF
TGTGCCAGCAGCCAAGATTGGCTAGCGGGAAGTTCTCAAGAGACCCAGTACTTC
>TRBJ2-2|TRBV5-1|few|TRBD1
CASSLGQGATGELFF
TGCGCCAGCAGCCTAGGACAGGGCGCCACCGGGGAGCTGTTTTTT